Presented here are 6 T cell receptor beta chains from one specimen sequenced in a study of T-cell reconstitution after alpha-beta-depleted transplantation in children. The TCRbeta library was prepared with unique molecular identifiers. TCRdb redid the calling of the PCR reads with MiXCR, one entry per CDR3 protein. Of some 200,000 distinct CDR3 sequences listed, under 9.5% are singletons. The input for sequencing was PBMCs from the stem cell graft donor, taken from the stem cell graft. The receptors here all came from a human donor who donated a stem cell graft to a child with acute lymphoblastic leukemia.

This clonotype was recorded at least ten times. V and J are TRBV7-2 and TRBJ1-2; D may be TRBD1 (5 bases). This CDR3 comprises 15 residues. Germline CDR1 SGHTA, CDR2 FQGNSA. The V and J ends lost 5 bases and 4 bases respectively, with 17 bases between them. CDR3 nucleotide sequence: TGTGCCAGCAGCCCCAGGACAAGGGAATTCTATGGCTACACCTTC. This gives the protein CASSPRTREFYGYTF.

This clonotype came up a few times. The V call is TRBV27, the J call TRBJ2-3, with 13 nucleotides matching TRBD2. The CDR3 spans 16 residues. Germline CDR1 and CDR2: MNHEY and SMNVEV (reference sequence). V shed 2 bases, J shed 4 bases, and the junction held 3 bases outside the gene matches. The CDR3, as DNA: TGTGCCAGCAGTTTAGGACTAGCGGGGGCCCCAGATACGCAGTATTTT. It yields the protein CASSLGLAGAPDTQYF.

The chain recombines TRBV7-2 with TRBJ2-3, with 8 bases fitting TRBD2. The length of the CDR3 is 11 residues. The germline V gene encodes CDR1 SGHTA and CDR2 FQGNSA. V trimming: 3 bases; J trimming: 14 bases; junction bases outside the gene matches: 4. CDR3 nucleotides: TGTGCCAGCAGCTTCGGGGGGGGAGGGTATTTT. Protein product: CASSFGGGGYF.

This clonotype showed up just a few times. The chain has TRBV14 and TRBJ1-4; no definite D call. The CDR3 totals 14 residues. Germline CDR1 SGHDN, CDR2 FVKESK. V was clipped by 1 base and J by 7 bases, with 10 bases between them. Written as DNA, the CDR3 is TGTGCCAGCAGCCAAGTCCTACGGAGTGAAAAACTGTTTTTT. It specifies CASSQVLRSEKLFF.

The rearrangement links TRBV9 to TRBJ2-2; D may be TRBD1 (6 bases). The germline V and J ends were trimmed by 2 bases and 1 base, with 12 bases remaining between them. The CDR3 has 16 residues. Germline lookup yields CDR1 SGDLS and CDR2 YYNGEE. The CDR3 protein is CASSVDRPKNTGELFF. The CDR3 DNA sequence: TGTGCCAGCAGCGTTGACAGGCCAAAGAACACCGGGGAGCTGTTTTTT.

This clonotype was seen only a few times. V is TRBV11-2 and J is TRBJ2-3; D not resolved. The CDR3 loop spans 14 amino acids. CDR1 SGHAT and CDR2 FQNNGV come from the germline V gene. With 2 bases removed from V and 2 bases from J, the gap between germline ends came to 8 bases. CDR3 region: CASSLKRDTDTQYF. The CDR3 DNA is TGTGCCAGCAGCTTAAAAAGGGACACAGATACGCAGTATTTT.